This note documents a single T cell receptor (beta chain) sequence. Its antigen is unknown. The data were taken from a study of T cell responses to AZD1222 COVID-19 vaccine. Study observations and caveats: Nearly half of spike-specific TCRs reportedly go after variant regions that carry no mutations. White British donors predominated, females outnumbered males, and clonal diversity was possibly underestimated.

The germline V gene has CDR1 LGHDT and CDR2 YNNKEL (reference sequence). Trimming removed 6 bases from V and 4 bases from J; junction bases left unmatched: 3. The CDR3 is 14 residues long. Here immunoSEQ multiplex PCR was the method, and the copy in TCRdb shows in-frame clones only, minus some. The sample lists roughly 160,000 clones, about 92% occurring once. The clonotype comes from an adult in good health. The V and J genes are TRBV3-1 (or the pseudogene TRBV3-2) and TRBJ2-2; 9 bases match TRBD1. Source: peripheral blood, taken on day 0 of AZD1222 vaccination. The CDR3 coding sequence is TGTGCCAGCAGACAGGGGGCGGGCACCGGGGAGCTGTTTTTT. This encodes CASRQGAGTGELFF.